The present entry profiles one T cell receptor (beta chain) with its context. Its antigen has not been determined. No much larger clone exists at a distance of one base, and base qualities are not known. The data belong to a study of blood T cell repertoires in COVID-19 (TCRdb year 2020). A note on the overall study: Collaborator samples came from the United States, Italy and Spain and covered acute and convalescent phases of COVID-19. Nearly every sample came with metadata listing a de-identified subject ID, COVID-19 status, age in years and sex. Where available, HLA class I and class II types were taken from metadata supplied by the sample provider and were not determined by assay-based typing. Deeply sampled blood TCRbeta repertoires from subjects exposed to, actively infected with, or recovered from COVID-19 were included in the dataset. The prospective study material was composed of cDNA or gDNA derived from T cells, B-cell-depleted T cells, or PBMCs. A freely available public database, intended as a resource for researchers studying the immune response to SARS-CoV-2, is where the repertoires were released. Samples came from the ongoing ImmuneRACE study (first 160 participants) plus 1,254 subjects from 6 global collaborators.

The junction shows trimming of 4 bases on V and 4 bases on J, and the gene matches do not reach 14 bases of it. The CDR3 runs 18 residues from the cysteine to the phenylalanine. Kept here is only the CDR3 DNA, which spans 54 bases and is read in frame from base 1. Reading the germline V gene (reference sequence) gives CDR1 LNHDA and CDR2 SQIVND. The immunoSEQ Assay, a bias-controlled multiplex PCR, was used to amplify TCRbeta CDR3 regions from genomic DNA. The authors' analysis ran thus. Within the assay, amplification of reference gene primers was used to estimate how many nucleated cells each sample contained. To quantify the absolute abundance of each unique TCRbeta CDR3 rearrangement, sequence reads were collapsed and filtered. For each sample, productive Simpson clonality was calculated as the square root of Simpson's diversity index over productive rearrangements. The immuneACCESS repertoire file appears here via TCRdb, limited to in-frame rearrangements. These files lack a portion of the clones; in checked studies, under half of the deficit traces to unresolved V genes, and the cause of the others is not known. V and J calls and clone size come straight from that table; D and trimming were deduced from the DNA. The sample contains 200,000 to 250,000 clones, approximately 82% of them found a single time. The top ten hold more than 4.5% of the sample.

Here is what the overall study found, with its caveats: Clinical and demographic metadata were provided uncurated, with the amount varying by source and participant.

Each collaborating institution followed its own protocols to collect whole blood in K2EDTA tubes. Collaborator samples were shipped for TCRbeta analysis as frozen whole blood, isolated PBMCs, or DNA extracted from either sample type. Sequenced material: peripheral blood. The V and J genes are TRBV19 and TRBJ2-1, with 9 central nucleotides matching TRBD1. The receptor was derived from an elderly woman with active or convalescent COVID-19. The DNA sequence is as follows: TGTGCCAGTAGTACTGTCCCGGGACAGGGTCTCTCTTACAATGAGCAGTTCTTC. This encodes CASSTVPGQGLSYNEQFF.